The 20 T cell receptor beta chains below all came from one sample that was sequenced in a study of human T cells and chemical hapten exposure. TCRdb analysed the RACE reads with MiXCR anew, one entry per CDR3 protein. The sample has about 80,000 distinct CDR3 sequences, 13% to 15% seen once; the top ten hold roughly 4.5%. The time point was: pre-sensitization, week 0. Treatment given: therapeutic diphenylcyclopropenone sensitization with weekly scalp DPC. The specimen was whole blood, collected in connection with sensitization to the hapten diphenylcyclopropenone (DPC). These receptors originate from a woman aged 45-60 years with alopecia areata. Some clones in this sample may be carry-over from other donors' samples.

The chain combines TRBV6-1 with TRBJ1-2; D gene ambiguous. The CDR3 is 17 residues long. V gave up 4 bases and J gave up 1 base, with 19 bases separating them. Germline CDR1 is MNHNS and CDR2 is SASEGT. Here the CDR3 reads CASSAVRSPTGNYGYTF. In nucleotides, the CDR3 is TGTGCCAGCAGTGCCGTGAGGAGCCCTACGGGTAACTATGGCTACACCTTC.

This clonotype has more than one count but fewer than ten. The chain uses TRBV10-3 and TRBJ1-1; no clear D. The V gene's germline CDR1 is ENHRY and CDR2 SYGVKD. The length of the CDR3 is 12 residues. The V gene lost 5 bases and the J gene lost 0 bases, with 4 bases spanning the gap. The CDR3 region has the DNA TGTGCCATCAGTAGGTTGAACACTGAAGCTTTCTTT. Protein sequence: CAISRLNTEAFF.

This clonotype was counted between two and nine times. The chain is built from TRBV5-1 and TRBJ2-7; perhaps TRBD2 as D (5 bases). This CDR3 has 15 residues. Deletions cut 1 base from V and 2 bases from J, with 13 bases between. The germline gives CDR1 SGHRS, CDR2 YFSETQ. CDR3 protein: CASSLLSGKTYEQYF. CDR3 nucleotides: TGCGCCAGCAGCTTGCTCTCCGGGAAGACCTACGAGCAGTACTTC.

The chain has TRBV6-6 and TRBJ2-3, with D tentatively TRBD2 (6 bases). The ends were cut back, 2 bases at V and 14 bases at J, with 17 bases in the middle. The CDR3 has 13 residues. The V gene's germline CDR1 is MNHNY and CDR2 SVGAGI (reference sequence). The CDR3 reads CASSYQDYTGLYF. The CDR3 DNA reads as TGTGCCAGCAGTTACCAGGACTATACGGGGCTGTATTTT.

The chain's CDR3 is CSASSRFSYNSPLHF. The CDR3 region has the DNA TGCAGTGCTAGTTCTAGGTTCTCCTATAATTCACCCCTCCACTTT. The J gene is TRBJ1-6, the V gene TRBV20-1; D is uncertain. The V and J ends lost 3 bases and 0 bases respectively, with 9 bases between them. The CDR3 spans 15 residues. Germline assignment: CDR1 DFQATT and CDR2 SNEGSKA (reference sequence).

The chain recombines TRBV6-2 or TRBV6-3 with TRBJ1-1; possible D gene TRBD1, 5 bases. The germline V gene encodes CDR1 MNHEY and CDR2 SVGEGT. Trimming removed 2 bases at V and 2 bases at J, with 6 bases between. The CDR3 totals 13 residues. The CDR3 DNA reads as TGTGCCAGCAGTTACGACAGAAACACTGAAGCTTTCTTT. Its protein product is CASSYDRNTEAFF.

This clonotype has at least ten counts. This chain connects TRBV6-5 to TRBJ2-7; D is possibly TRBD2 (5 bases). V lost 0 bases to trimming and J lost 4 bases, with 25 bases between them. Germline V gene data show CDR1 as MNHEY and CDR2 as SVGAGI. There are 19 residues in the CDR3. The CDR3 sequence is CASSYSLRSSGSLFYEQYF. CDR3 sequence (DNA): TGTGCCAGCAGTTACTCATTGCGTAGCTCGGGGAGTTTGTTTTACGAGCAGTACTTC.

This rearrangement joins TRBV24-1 to TRBJ1-5, with 9 bases aligning to TRBD1. The J segment lost 7 bases and the V segment lost 7 bases, leaving 10 bases of the junction unmatched. The CDR3 covers 15 residues. Germline V lookup: CDR1 KGHDR, CDR2 SFDVKD. CDR3 sequence (DNA): TGTGCCACCAGCCCCGGGACAGGGTCTATCCAGCCCCAGCATTTT. Translation: CATSPGTGSIQPQHF.

J is TRBJ2-7 and V is TRBV18; D ambiguous. Deletions cut 3 bases from V and 7 bases from J, with 13 bases between. The germline CDR1 and CDR2 sequences are KGHSH and LQKENI. The CDR3 sequence is 13 residues long. The DNA of the CDR3 is TGTGCCAGCTCACCGGACCAGTACGGGGAGCAGTACTTC. This translates into CASSPDQYGEQYF. Variable domain in full (rest from reference TRBV18 and TRBJ2-7): NAGVMQNPRHLVRRRGQEARLRCSPMKGHSHVYWYRQLPEEGLKFMVYLQKENIIDESGMPKERFSAEFPKEGPSILRIQQVVRGDSAAYFCASSPDQYGEQYFGPGTRLTVT.

This sequence joins TRBV7-2 and TRBJ2-1, with 12 bases identical to TRBD2. Germline assignment: CDR1 SGHTA and CDR2 FQGNSA. Trimming took 6 bases from V and 5 from J; bases not matched to a gene: 5. The CDR3 has 15 amino acids. The CDR3 protein is CASSRRLAGDNEQFF. The DNA of the CDR3 is TGTGCCAGCAGTCGTAGACTAGCGGGAGACAATGAGCAGTTCTTC.

This clonotype was counted many times. This chain connects TRBV14 to TRBJ2-5; D unresolved. V dropped 3 bases and J dropped 1 base, with 0 bases sitting between them. The CDR3 runs to 11 residues. From germline, CDR1 is SGHDN and CDR2 FVKESK. CDR3 nucleotides: TGTGCCAGCAGCCACCAAGAGACCCAGTACTTC. Protein product: CASSHQETQYF.

The V call is TRBV10-3, the J call TRBJ2-3; D unclear. This CDR3 has 15 amino acids. V was shortened by 4 bases and J by 2 bases, with 13 bases between the two germline ends. Per germline, CDR1 ENHRY and CDR2 SYGVKD. CDR3 amino acids: CAISASGVNTDTQYF. The CDR3 region has the DNA TGTGCCATCAGTGCATCAGGAGTAAACACAGATACGCAGTATTTT.

The J gene is TRBJ2-1, the V gene TRBV6-5; 9 bases match TRBD2. V was pared by 7 bases and J by 7 bases, with 5 bases of the junction left unmatched. In germline, CDR1 is MNHEY, CDR2 SVGAGI. The CDR3 contains 13 residues. The CDR3 loop is CASTSGTSNEQFF. The DNA for the CDR3 is TGTGCCAGCACTAGCGGGACTTCTAATGAGCAGTTCTTC.

The V and J genes are TRBV11-3 and TRBJ2-1; either TRBD1 or TRBD2 may fit D (6 bases each). V was shortened by 5 bases and J by 6 bases, with 17 bases between the two germline ends. The CDR3 is made up of 15 amino acids. Looked up from germline, CDR1 is SGHNT and CDR2 is YENEEA. CDR3 bases: TGTGCCAGCAGCCCCCGGGCAGGAGGGGGCAATGAGCAGTTCTTC. Translation: CASSPRAGGGNEQFF.

The rearrangement uses TRBV29-1 and TRBJ1-1, with D tentatively TRBD1 (5 bases). Germline CDR1 is SQVTM and CDR2 is ANQGSEA. The CDR3 is made up of 14 amino acids. V was trimmed by 7 bases and J by 3 bases, leaving 18 bases between them. Here the CDR3 reads CSARVGGADTEAFF. Here the CDR3 DNA reads TGCAGCGCCCGCGTAGGCGGGGCGGACACTGAAGCTTTCTTT.

The sample holds a few counts of this clonotype. This rearrangement joins TRBV12-3 or TRBV12-4 to TRBJ2-2; TRBD1 matches at 8 bases. CDR3 size: 14 residues. The V and J ends lost 7 bases and 7 bases, in that order; junction bases with no gene match: 8. The CDR3 DNA is TGTGCCAGCACCATCGCAGGGGGCCACGGGGAGCTGTTTTTT. Translating it yields CASTIAGGHGELFF.

This clonotype was seen only a few times. The genes are TRBV29-1 and TRBJ2-2; TRBD1 is a possible D gene (6 bases). The V end was cut by 7 bases, the J end by 7 bases, with 19 bases between. Germline V CDR1 and CDR2: SQVTM, ANQGSEA. CDR3 length: 14 amino acids. This CDR3 is CSASYRQDNGELFF. The DNA for the CDR3 is TGCAGCGCAAGCTACAGACAGGACAACGGGGAGCTGTTTTTT.

V usage is TRBV6-1 and J usage is TRBJ1-5; possibly TRBD1 for D (5 bases). This CDR3 is 13 amino acids long. The V end was cut by 8 bases, the J end by 7 bases, with 15 bases between. From germline, CDR1 is MNHNS and CDR2 SASEGT. The chain's CDR3 is CASGGELRQPQHF. The CDR3 DNA reads as TGTGCCAGCGGAGGGGAATTGCGACAGCCCCAGCATTTT.

This clonotype was seen a handful of times. The chain combines TRBV12-3 or TRBV12-4 with TRBJ1-6; D ambiguous. The CDR3 runs 14 residues. V was pared by 5 bases and J by 7 bases, with 12 bases between. CDR3 bases: TGTGCCAGCAGTCAAACAGAAGGAAATTCACCCCTCCACTTT. This sequence encodes CASSQTEGNSPLHF.

The chain uses TRBV12-5 and TRBJ2-5, with 13 nucleotides matching TRBD2. This CDR3 contains 18 residues. Germline CDR1 reads LGHNT; CDR2 reads FRNRAP. V lost 0 bases to trimming and J lost 5 bases; unmatched junction nucleotides: 9. CDR3 DNA: TGTGCTAGTGGTTTGGTACTAGCGGGAGGGCCCAGCGGTGAGACCCAGTACTTC. Amino acid sequence: CASGLVLAGGPSGETQYF.